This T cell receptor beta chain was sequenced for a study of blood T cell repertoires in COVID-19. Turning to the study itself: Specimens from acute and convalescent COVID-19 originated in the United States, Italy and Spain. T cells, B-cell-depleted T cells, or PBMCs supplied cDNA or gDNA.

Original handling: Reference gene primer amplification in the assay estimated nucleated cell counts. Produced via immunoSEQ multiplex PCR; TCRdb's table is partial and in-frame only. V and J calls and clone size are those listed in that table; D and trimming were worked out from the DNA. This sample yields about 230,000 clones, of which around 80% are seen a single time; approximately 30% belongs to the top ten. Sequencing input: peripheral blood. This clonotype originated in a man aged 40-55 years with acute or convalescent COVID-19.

DNA for the CDR3: TGTGCCAGCAGCGTAAGAGGTGACTCAGTCCAGCCCCAGCATTTT. This codes for CASSVRGDSVQPQHF. This sequence joins TRBV9 and TRBJ1-5, with D hard to call. The CDR3 has 15 residues. The V end lost 1 base, the J end lost 7 bases, and 15 bases lay between the germline ends. Germline V lookup: CDR1 SGDLS, CDR2 YYNGEE.